This TCR beta chain was recovered during a study of control samples from healthy donors and cancer patients. Only in-frame clones appear in the TCRdb table, and some are missing; sequencing was by immunoSEQ multiplex PCR. The table records 400,000 to 450,000 clones, around 90% of them present only once. The CDR3 length is 14 residues. CDR1 WNHNN and CDR2 SYGVQD come from the germline V gene (reference sequence). The junction had 5 bases not matched to a gene; V was cut back by 4 bases and J by 3 bases. The clonotype was recovered from a man aged 35 to 55 with head and neck cancer. Sequenced input: PBMCs. This chain uses TRBV10-1 with TRBJ1-1; TRBD1 agrees at 7 bases. CDR3 in DNA: TGCGCCAGCAGTGTGTCTCAGGGGGACACTGAAGCTTTCTTT. It translates to CASSVSQGDTEAFF.